This T cell receptor (beta chain) was observed in a study of blood T cell repertoires in COVID-19. Study information: COVID-19 samples from acute and convalescent phases originated in the United States, Italy and Spain. From T cells, B-cell-depleted T cells, or PBMCs came the material, which was cDNA or gDNA.

In the source study's methods: From reference gene primer amplification, estimates of nucleated cell counts were derived. Sequencing used immunoSEQ multiplex PCR; TCRdb keeps in-frame clones, though not all of them. For V, J and clone size, that table is used; D and trimming come from the DNA. The sample lists approximately 130,000 clones; about 83% were seen once. This clone was seen a single time. The ends lost 6 bases at V and 5 bases at J; junction bases unmatched: 2. CDR3 length: 13 residues. Germline V gene data show CDR1 as MNHEY and CDR2 as SVGAGI. This TCR came from a human donor in a cohort sampled during active COVID-19. What was sequenced was peripheral blood. This chain uses TRBV6-5 with TRBJ2-5; 11 nucleotides agree with TRBD1. The CDR3 sequence is CASRDRGRETQYF. CDR3 coding DNA: TGTGCCAGCAGGGACAGGGGGCGTGAGACCCAGTACTTC.